This T cell receptor beta chain comes out of a study of T cell responses to AZD1222 COVID-19 vaccine. With regard to this clone: Its antigen is still unknown.

Per germline, CDR1 KGHSH and CDR2 LQKENI. The CDR3 loop spans 16 amino acids. The J segment lost 3 bases and the V segment lost 0 bases, leaving 6 bases of the junction unmatched. This table comes from immunoSEQ multiplex PCR, and its TCRdb copy is limited to in-frame clones, with some not included. The profile covers some 86,000 clones, with just over 90% appearing a single time and 5% to 5.5% taken by the ten largest. General observations from the study: It should be noted that donors were predominantly white British and more often female, and clonal diversity was possibly underestimated.

The TCR comes from an adult in good health. J is TRBJ2-7 and V is TRBV18; 9 bases line up with TRBD2. The specimen was peripheral blood, collected on day 0 of AZD1222 vaccination. In DNA form, the CDR3 reads TGTGCCAGCTCACCACCGGGCGGGAGGGCCCTCTACGAGCAGTACTTC. Its protein product is CASSPPGGRALYEQYF.